In its sample, the clone carrying this T cell receptor (beta chain) was seen many times. There are 16 residues in the CDR3. The V gene's germline CDR1 is SGHRS and CDR2 YFSETQ. With V trimmed by 0 bases and J by 3 bases, 7 bases remained unmatched. MiXCR, run by TCRdb on the 5' RACE reads, gives a single entry per CDR3 protein. The table has about 46,000 distinct CDR3 sequences, about 1.8% seen once. The data are from a study of neurological immune-mediated disorders. This clonotype was obtained from a woman aged 40 to 50 with multiple sclerosis. The source material was PBMCs. This chain joins TRBV5-1 and TRBJ2-3, with 7 bases aligning to TRBD2. CDR3: CASSLAGTKGTDTQYF. The CDR3 DNA sequence: TGCGCCAGCAGCTTGGCCGGGACTAAGGGGACAGATACGCAGTATTTT.